This T cell receptor (beta chain) was documented in a study of blood T cell repertoires in COVID-19. On the study more broadly: Sources were T cells, B-cell-depleted T cells, or PBMCs; the material itself was cDNA or gDNA.

Each participant's cohort was designated according to participant-reported clinical history. Clones were read by immunoSEQ multiplex PCR, and TCRdb kept only the in-frame ones, dropping some. Here the sample spans approximately 300,000 clones, 85% being singletons. Input material: PBMCs or T cells enriched from blood (not recorded which). The receptor comes from a woman aged 25 to 39 who had been exposed to COVID-19.

The DNA of the CDR3 is TGTGCCTGGAGTCAATCTAGCAGGTTGAACACCGGGGAGCTGTTTTTT. This encodes CAWSQSSRLNTGELFF. The chain links TRBV30 to TRBJ2-2, with D possibly TRBD2 on 5 matching bases. V shed 2 bases and J shed 1 base, with 14 bases lying between them. The CDR3 covers 16 residues. The germline V gene encodes CDR1 GTSNPN and CDR2 SVGIG (reference sequence).